This is a list of T cell receptor beta chains from one sample in a study of shared clonotypes between healthy human individuals. Produced via immunoSEQ multiplex PCR; TCRdb's table is partial and in-frame only. Of 2 million to 2.5 million clones listed, 90% to 96% are singletons. Material: naive CD4+ T cells sorted from blood. The receptors derive from a man between 18 and 35 years old in good health. Both conserved end residues are part of each CDR3. D genes are given only for firm matches. Rows may omit the clone size; those that give it use once, few, many or a size class.

d_call j_call v_call clone_size cdr3_aa cdr3_nt
- TRBJ1-5 TRBV6-1 - CASSELDKYSNQPQHF TGTGCCAGCAGTGAACTAGACAAGTATAGCAATCAGCCCCAGCATTTT
- TRBJ1-1 TRBV18 - CASSTLPMAEAFF TGTGCCAGCTCGACGCTACCGATGGCTGAAGCTTTCTTT
- TRBJ2-5 TRBV7-9 - CASSLDWETQYF TGTGCCAGCAGCTTAGATTGGGAGACCCAGTACTTC
TRBD1 TRBJ2-5 TRBV5-1 once CASSFSSDRASKETQYF TGCGCCAGCAGCTTCTCATCCGACAGGGCGTCGAAAGAGACCCAGTACTTC
- TRBJ2-2 TRBV5-1 - CASTLDGNTGELFF TGCGCCAGCACCCTGGACGGGAACACCGGGGAGCTGTTTTTT
- TRBJ2-1 TRBV6-1 - CASSEGLGRDEQFF TGTGCCAGCAGTGAAGGACTAGGAAGAGATGAGCAGTTCTTC
TRBD2 TRBJ2-7 TRBV11-2 - CASSLNSGDYEQYF TGTGCCAGCAGCTTAAATAGCGGGGACTACGAGCAGTACTTC
- TRBJ1-5 TRBV6-1 - CASSSGTLDWPQHF TGTGCCAGCAGTTCCGGGACCCTCGACTGGCCCCAGCATTTT
TRBD2 TRBJ2-3 TRBV5-4 - CASSDGRLAGVIQNTQYF TGTGCCAGCAGCGACGGGAGGCTAGCGGGGGTCATTCAGAATACGCAGTATTTT
TRBD2 TRBJ2-1 TRBV29-1 once CSVYGGVSEQFF TGCAGCGTTTACGGGGGGGTAAGTGAGCAGTTCTTC
- TRBJ2-1 TRBV7-9 - CASSTGLYNEQFF TGTGCCAGCAGCACGGGACTTTACAATGAGCAGTTCTTC
- TRBJ1-5 TRBV6-5 - CASSLDGGNQPQHF TGTGCCAGCAGCCTCGACGGAGGCAATCAGCCCCAGCATTTT
TRBD1 TRBJ2-7 TRBV7-9 - CASSFAGGIEQYF TGTGCCAGCAGCTTTGCAGGGGGAATCGAGCAGTACTTC
TRBD1 TRBJ1-5 TRBV6-1 - CATLTGGYSNQPQHF TGTGCCACTTTGACAGGGGGATATAGCAATCAGCCCCAGCATTTT
- TRBJ1-1 TRBV5-1 - CASSLAKGPPEAFF TGCGCCAGCAGCTTGGCTAAGGGGCCCCCTGAAGCTTTCTTT
TRBD1 TRBJ1-1 TRBV30 - CAWSPDRVTEAFF TGTGCCTGGAGCCCGGACAGGGTCACTGAAGCTTTCTTT
TRBD1 TRBJ2-7 TRBV6-6 - CASYAGTGGHEQYF TGTGCCAGTTACGCCGGGACAGGGGGCCACGAGCAGTACTTC
TRBD1 TRBJ1-4 TRBV2 - CASTLDRVEKLFF TGTGCCAGCACCCTAGACAGGGTTGAAAAACTGTTTTTT
- TRBJ1-6 TRBV10-2 - CASSKVPEGNSPLHF TGCGCCAGCAGCAAAGTTCCTGAGGGTAATTCACCCCTCCACTTT
- TRBJ2-7 TRBV5-1 once CASSLGGSSYEQYF TGCGCCAGCAGCTTGGGTGGCTCCTCCTACGAGCAGTACTTC
- TRBJ2-1 TRBV6-4 - CASDVRTGTGLAGGLGEQFF TGTGCCAGCGATGTACGGACCGGGACAGGGCTGGCGGGAGGGCTTGGTGAGCAGTTCTTC
TRBD2 TRBJ2-2 TRBV4-3 - CASSQRTSGTGELFF TGCGCCAGCAGCCAAAGGACTAGCGGGACCGGGGAGCTGTTTTTT
TRBD2 TRBJ2-3 TRBV7-2 - CASSPSLLAGGPNTQYF TGTGCCAGCAGCCCAAGTCTACTGGCGGGAGGGCCGAATACGCAGTATTTT
- TRBJ2-7 TRBV5-1 once CASSFGRGDSYEQYF TGCGCCAGCAGCTTCGGGCGAGGCGACTCCTACGAGCAGTACTTC
- TRBJ2-2 TRBV2 once CASSETSPGELFF TGTGCCAGCAGTGAAACTAGCCCCGGGGAGCTGTTTTTT
TRBD1 TRBJ1-5 TRBV28 - CASSAGTVRGQPQHF TGTGCCAGCAGTGCCGGGACAGTTAGGGGTCAGCCCCAGCATTTT
- TRBJ2-7 TRBV5-6 - CASSSTGQYEQYF TGTGCCAGCAGCTCGACTGGACAGTACGAGCAGTACTTC
- TRBJ1-5 TRBV5-6 few CASSWRGSQPQHF TGTGCCAGCAGCTGGAGGGGTAGTCAGCCCCAGCATTTT
- TRBJ1-2 TRBV15 - CATSRDRALPNYGYTF TGTGCCACCAGCAGAGATCGAGCTCTGCCAAACTATGGCTACACCTTC
- TRBJ2-3 TRBV5-1 - CASSLGQGRDTQYF TGCGCCAGCAGCTTGGGCCAGGGCCGAGATACGCAGTATTTT
TRBD1 TRBJ1-1 TRBV18 - CASSPDRVSEAFF TGTGCCAGCTCACCGGACAGGGTGTCGGAAGCTTTCTTT
- TRBJ2-3 TRBV27 - CASSLIRRITDTQYF TGTGCCAGCAGTTTAATTCGACGGATCACAGATACGCAGTATTTT
- TRBJ2-7 TRBV19 - CASSRSGPYEQYF TGTGCCAGTAGCCGGTCAGGACCCTACGAGCAGTACTTC
- TRBJ1-1 TRBV6-5 once CASSYEGWTEAFF TGTGCCAGCAGTTACGAGGGGTGGACTGAAGCTTTCTTT
- TRBJ1-1 TRBV5-4 - CASSTGGKGRPEAFF TGTGCCAGCAGCACCGGGGGGAAGGGGAGGCCTGAAGCTTTCTTT
- TRBJ2-7 TRBV18 - CASSPRTRSSYEQYF TGTGCCAGCTCACCAAGGACTCGTAGCTCCTACGAGCAGTACTTC
TRBD1 TRBJ1-4 TRBV11-2 - CASSLVQGATNEKLFF TGTGCCAGCAGCTTAGTCCAGGGGGCAACTAATGAAAAACTGTTTTTT
- TRBJ1-1 TRBV6-1 - CASTRQMNTEAFF TGTGCCAGCACGAGACAGATGAACACTGAAGCTTTCTTT
- TRBJ1-2 TRBV29-1 - CSVVWQGKVMGYTF TGCAGCGTTGTGTGGCAGGGAAAGGTTATGGGCTACACCTTC
- TRBJ2-5 TRBV12-5 - CASGLVTPTPKAQYF TGTGCTAGTGGTTTGGTGACACCTACCCCTAAGGCCCAGTACTTC
- TRBJ2-1 TRBV5-8 - CASSLRGIYNEQFF TGTGCCAGCAGCTTGCGGGGGATATACAATGAGCAGTTCTTC
- TRBJ1-6 TRBV6-1 few CASSEWGGGSPLHF TGTGCCAGCAGTGAATGGGGGGGAGGTTCACCCCTCCACTTT
TRBD1 TRBJ2-2 TRBV19 - CASTGTDLNTGELFF TGTGCCAGTACGGGGACAGACCTAAACACCGGGGAGCTGTTTTTT